This T cell receptor (beta chain) comes out of a study of CD8+ T cells in alopecia areata. The wider study: Treated patients took oral tofacitinib at 5 to 10 mg twice daily.

The CDR3 has 13 amino acids. Germline V gene sequence: CDR1 SQVTM, CDR2 ANQGSEA. With 5 bases removed from V and 5 bases from J, the gap between germline ends came to 15 bases. In each case, RNA was isolated and then reverse transcribed into cDNA as the sequencing template. Produced via immunoSEQ multiplex PCR; TCRdb's table is partial and in-frame only. The sample records 150,000 to 200,000 clones, roughly 50% being singletons. The study's findings and limits: The study also sequences resident alphabeta T cells of normal skin in scalp samples. One nonresponder leaves baseline CD8+ expansion's link to response uncertain.

As to treatment: oral pan-JAK inhibitor, 5-10 mg twice daily. This clone is a singleton in its sample. Antigen: not known. The sample consisted of CD4+ T cells sorted from blood, taken at approximately week 60, from a patient treated with tofacitinib. This receptor was identified in a human donor with alopecia areata. This chain links TRBV29-1 with TRBJ1-2; the D gene is possibly TRBD1 (5 bases). CDR3 in amino acids: CSVTTTGGYGYTF. The CDR3 DNA is TGCAGCGTTACGACAACCGGGGGTTATGGCTACACCTTC.